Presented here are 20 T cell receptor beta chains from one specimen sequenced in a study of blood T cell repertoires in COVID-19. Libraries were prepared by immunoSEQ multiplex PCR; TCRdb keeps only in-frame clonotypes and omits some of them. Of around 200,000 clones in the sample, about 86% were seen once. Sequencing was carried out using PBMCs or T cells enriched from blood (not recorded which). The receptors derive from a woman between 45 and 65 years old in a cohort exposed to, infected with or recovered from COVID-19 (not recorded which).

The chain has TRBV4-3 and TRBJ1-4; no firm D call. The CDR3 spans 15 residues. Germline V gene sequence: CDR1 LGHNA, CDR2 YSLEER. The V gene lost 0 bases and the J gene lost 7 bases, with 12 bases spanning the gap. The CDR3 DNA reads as TGCGCCAGCAGCCAAGAGGCACAGTACGGTGAAAAACTGTTTTTT. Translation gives CASSQEAQYGEKLFF.

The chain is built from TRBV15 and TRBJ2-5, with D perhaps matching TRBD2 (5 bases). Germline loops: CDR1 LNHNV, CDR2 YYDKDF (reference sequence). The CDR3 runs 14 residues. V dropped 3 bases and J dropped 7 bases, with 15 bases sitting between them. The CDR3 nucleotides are TGTGCCACCAGCAGCTCGGACCGGGGTGGGACCCAGTACTTC. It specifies CATSSSDRGGTQYF.

Here the CDR3 DNA reads TGTGCCAGCAGCTTGGAAGCCTATGGCTACACCTTC. Translating it yields CASSLEAYGYTF. The V gene is TRBV5-6, the J gene TRBJ1-2; no clear D. This CDR3 spans 12 amino acids. The V gene lost 0 bases and the J gene lost 4 bases, with 4 bases spanning the gap. CDR1 and CDR2 from the germline V gene are SGHDT and YYEEEE.

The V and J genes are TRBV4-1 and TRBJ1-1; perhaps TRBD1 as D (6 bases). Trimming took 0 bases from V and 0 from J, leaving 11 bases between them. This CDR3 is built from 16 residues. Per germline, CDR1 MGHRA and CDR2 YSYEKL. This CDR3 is CASSQDRRTVNTEAFF. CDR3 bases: TGCGCCAGCAGCCAAGATAGGAGGACAGTGAACACTGAAGCTTTCTTT.

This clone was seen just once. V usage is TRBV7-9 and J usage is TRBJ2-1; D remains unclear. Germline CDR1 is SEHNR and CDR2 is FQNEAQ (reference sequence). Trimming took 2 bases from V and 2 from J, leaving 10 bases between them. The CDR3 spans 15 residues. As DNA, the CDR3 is TGTGCCAGCAGCTTAAGGAGCAATGCCTACAATGAGCAGTTCTTC. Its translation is CASSLRSNAYNEQFF. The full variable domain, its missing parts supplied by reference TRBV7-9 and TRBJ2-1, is DTGVSQNPRHKITKRGQNVTFRCDPISEHNRLYWYRQTLGQGPEFLTYFQNEAQLEKSRLLSDRFSAERPKGSFSTLEIQRTEQGDSAMYLCASSLRSNAYNEQFFGPGTRLTVL.

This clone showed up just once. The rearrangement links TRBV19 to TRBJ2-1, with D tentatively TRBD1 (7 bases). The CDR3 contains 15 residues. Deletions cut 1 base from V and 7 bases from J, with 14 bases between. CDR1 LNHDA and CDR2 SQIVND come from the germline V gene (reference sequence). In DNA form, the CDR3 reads TGTGCCAGTAGTATAGCACAGGGGAGGTGGAATGAGCAGTTCTTC. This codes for CASSIAQGRWNEQFF.

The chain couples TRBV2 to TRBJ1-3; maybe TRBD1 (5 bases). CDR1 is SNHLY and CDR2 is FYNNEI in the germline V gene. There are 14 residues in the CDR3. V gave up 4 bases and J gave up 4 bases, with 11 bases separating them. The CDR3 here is CASSAGQSGNTIYF. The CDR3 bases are TGTGCCAGCAGTGCAGGACAATCCGGAAACACCATATATTTT.

The CDR3 loop reads CASSRRDRGFGGELFF. CDR3 DNA: TGTGCCAGCAGCCGCCGGGACAGGGGCTTCGGCGGGGAGCTGTTTTTT. The chain joins TRBV7-9 to TRBJ2-2; 10 nucleotides match TRBD1. The J segment lost 7 bases and the V segment lost 5 bases, leaving 10 bases of the junction unmatched. The germline V gene encodes CDR1 SEHNR and CDR2 FQNEAQ (reference sequence). The CDR3 has 16 residues.

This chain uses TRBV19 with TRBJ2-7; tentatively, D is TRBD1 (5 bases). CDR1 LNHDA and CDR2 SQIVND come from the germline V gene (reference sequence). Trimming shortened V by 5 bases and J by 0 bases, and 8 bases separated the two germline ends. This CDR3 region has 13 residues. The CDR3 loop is CASSGAGSYEQYF. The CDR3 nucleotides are TGTGCCAGTAGTGGGGCCGGCTCCTACGAGCAGTACTTC.

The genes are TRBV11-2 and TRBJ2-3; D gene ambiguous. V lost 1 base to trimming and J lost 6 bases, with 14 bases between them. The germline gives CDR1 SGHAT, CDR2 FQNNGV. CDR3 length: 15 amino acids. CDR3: CASSLGQAGVDTQYF. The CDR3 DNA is TGTGCCAGCAGCTTAGGGCAGGCCGGTGTGGATACGCAGTATTTT.

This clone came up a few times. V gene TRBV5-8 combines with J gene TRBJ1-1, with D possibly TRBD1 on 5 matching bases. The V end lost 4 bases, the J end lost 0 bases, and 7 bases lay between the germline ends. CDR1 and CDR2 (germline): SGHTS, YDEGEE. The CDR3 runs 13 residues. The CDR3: CASSGGMNTEAFF. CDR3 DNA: TGTGCCAGCAGCGGGGGGATGAACACTGAAGCTTTCTTT.

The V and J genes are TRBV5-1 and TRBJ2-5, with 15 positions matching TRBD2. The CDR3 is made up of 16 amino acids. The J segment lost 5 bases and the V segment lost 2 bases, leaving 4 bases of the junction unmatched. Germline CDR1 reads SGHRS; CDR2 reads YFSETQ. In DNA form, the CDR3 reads TGCGCCAGCAGCTTCCAAGGGACTAGCGGGGGGGAGACCCAGTACTTC. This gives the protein CASSFQGTSGGETQYF.

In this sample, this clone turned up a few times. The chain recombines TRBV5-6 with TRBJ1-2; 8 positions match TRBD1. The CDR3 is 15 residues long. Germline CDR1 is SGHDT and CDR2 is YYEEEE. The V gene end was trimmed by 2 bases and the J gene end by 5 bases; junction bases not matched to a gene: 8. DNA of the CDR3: TGTGCCAGCAGCTTAAGACAGGGGATTCTTTATGGCTACACCTTC. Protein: CASSLRQGILYGYTF.

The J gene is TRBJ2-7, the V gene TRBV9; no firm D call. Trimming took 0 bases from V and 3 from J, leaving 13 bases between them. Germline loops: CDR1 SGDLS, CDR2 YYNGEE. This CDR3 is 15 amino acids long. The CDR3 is CASSVAETPFYEQYF. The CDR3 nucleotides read TGTGCCAGCAGCGTAGCTGAGACTCCGTTCTACGAGCAGTACTTC.

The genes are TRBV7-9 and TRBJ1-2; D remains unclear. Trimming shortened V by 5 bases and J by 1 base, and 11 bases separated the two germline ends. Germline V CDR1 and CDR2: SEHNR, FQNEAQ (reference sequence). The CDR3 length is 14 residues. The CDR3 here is CASSAQLLNYGYTF. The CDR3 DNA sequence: TGTGCCAGCAGCGCACAGCTCCTTAACTATGGCTACACCTTC.

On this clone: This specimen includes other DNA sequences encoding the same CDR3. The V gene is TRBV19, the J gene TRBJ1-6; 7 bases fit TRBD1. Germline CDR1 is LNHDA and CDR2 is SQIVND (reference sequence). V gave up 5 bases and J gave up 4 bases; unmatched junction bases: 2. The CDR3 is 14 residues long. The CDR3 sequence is CASSSGQYNSPLHF. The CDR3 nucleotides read TGTGCCAGTAGTTCGGGACAGTATAATTCACCCCTCCACTTT.

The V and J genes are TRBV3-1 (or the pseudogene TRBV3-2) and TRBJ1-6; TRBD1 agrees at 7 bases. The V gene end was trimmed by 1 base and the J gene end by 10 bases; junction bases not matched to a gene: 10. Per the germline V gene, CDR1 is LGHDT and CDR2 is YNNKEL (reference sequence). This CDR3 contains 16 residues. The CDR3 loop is CASSQGFQAGGSPLHF. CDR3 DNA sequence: TGTGCCAGCAGCCAAGGGTTCCAGGCAGGGGGGTCACCCCTCCACTTT.

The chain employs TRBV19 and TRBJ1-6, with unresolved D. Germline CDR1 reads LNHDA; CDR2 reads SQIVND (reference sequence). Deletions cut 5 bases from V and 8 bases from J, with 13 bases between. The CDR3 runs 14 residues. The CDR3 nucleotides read TGTGCCAGTAGTCTAAGCGGGGATGATTCACCCCTCCACTTT. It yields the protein CASSLSGDDSPLHF.

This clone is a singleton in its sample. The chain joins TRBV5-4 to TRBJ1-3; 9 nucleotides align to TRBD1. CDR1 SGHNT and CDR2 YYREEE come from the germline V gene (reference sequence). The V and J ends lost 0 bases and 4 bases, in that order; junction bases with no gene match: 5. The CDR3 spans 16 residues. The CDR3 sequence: CASSLGRGTGGNTIYF. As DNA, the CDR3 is TGTGCCAGCAGCTTGGGCAGGGGGACAGGGGGAAACACCATATATTTT.

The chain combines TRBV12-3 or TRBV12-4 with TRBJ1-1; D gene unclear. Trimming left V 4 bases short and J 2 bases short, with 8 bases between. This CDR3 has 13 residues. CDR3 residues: CASSSGVNTEAFF. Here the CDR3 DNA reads TGTGCCAGCAGTTCGGGAGTAAACACTGAAGCTTTCTTT.